A single sample gave rise to the 15 T cell receptor beta chains below, sequenced in a study of PD-L1 blockade in urothelial cancer. Sample time point: pretreatment peripheral blood. Clones were sequenced by immunoSEQ multiplex PCR, and TCRdb holds only the in-frame ones, with some missing. The sample carries around 130,000 clones, less than 85% recorded once. Sample: PBMCs, taken around atezolizumab (anti-PD-L1) treatment. Every receptor here comes from a man aged 50 to 60 with urothelial cancer.

The rearrangement uses TRBV6-6 and TRBJ2-7, with TRBD2 as a possible D gene (5 bases). The germline V gene encodes CDR1 MNHNY and CDR2 SVGAGI (reference sequence). The CDR3 consists of 14 residues. V was clipped by 3 bases and J by 3 bases, with 12 bases between them. The CDR3, as DNA: TGTGCCAGCAGTTATTCCCTAGGAGGCTACGAGCAGTACTTC. Translated: CASSYSLGGYEQYF.

The rearrangement uses TRBV2 and TRBJ2-3, with 9 bases matching TRBD1. The germline V gene encodes CDR1 SNHLY and CDR2 FYNNEI. V gave up 6 bases and J gave up 2 bases; unmatched junction bases: 3. The CDR3 loop spans 14 amino acids. The CDR3: CASRTGGPTDTQYF. The CDR3 bases are TGTGCCAGCAGAACAGGGGGCCCCACAGATACGCAGTATTTT.

The V gene is TRBV6-6, the J gene TRBJ2-7; D is ambiguous. The CDR3 extends over 12 amino acids. Deletions cut 6 bases from V and 2 bases from J, with 8 bases between. The germline V gene has CDR1 MNHNY and CDR2 SVGAGI (reference sequence). The CDR3 protein is CASRTHTYEQYF. The CDR3 DNA follows: TGTGCCAGCAGAACACACACCTACGAGCAGTACTTC.

The rearrangement joins TRBV10-2 to TRBJ1-5; D is uncertain. Between the trimmed V and J ends, which lost 0 bases and 0 bases, there was a span of 3 bases. The CDR3 spans 14 residues. The germline V gene has CDR1 WSHSY and CDR2 SAAADI. DNA of the CDR3: TGCGCCAGCAGTGAGTCTCATAGCAATCAGCCCCAGCATTTT. Its protein product is CASSESHSNQPQHF.

V and J are TRBV5-5 and TRBJ2-5, with 9 bases lining up with TRBD1. The ends lost 4 bases at V and 5 bases at J; junction bases unmatched: 9. In germline, CDR1 is SGHKS, CDR2 YYEKEE (reference sequence). CDR3 size: 15 residues. In DNA form, the CDR3 reads TGTGCCAGCAGCCGGACAGGGGCGGGATTCGAGACCCAGTACTTC. It encodes CASSRTGAGFETQYF.

The rearrangement links TRBV15 to TRBJ1-2; no clear D. Trimming left V 1 base short and J 2 bases short, with 14 bases between. The CDR3 is 16 residues long. The germline gives CDR1 LNHNV, CDR2 YYDKDF (reference sequence). In DNA, the CDR3 is TGTGCCACCAGCAGAGGAAGCCCAGGCGAAAACTATGGCTACACCTTC. It specifies CATSRGSPGENYGYTF.

The chain carries TRBV7-9 and TRBJ1-1, with 10 bases identical to TRBD1. Per the germline V gene, CDR1 is SEHNR and CDR2 is FQNEAQ (reference sequence). Losses at the gene ends were 4 bases for V and 0 bases for J; bases not matched to a gene: 5. The CDR3 has 16 residues. CDR3 amino acids: CASSWDRGALNTEAFF. CDR3 bases: TGTGCCAGCAGCTGGGACAGGGGAGCTCTGAACACTGAAGCTTTCTTT. The full variable domain, with the rest looked up from reference TRBV7-9 and TRBJ1-1, is DTGVSQNPRHKITKRGQNVTFRCDPISEHNRLYWYRQTLGQGPEFLTYFQNEAQLEKSRLLSDRFSAERPKGSFSTLEIQRTEQGDSAMYLCASSWDRGALNTEAFFGQGTRLTVV.

The gene calls are TRBV29-1 and TRBJ2-5; 8 bases are a match to TRBD2. V trimming: 3 bases; J trimming: 5 bases; junction bases outside the gene matches: 5. The CDR3 has 13 amino acids. The germline CDR1 and CDR2 sequences are SQVTM and ANQGSEA. In DNA form, the CDR3 reads TGCAGCGTTGAGGCGGGAGGAGGGGAGACCCAGTACTTC. Translation: CSVEAGGGETQYF.

This clone was counted between two and nine times. The V and J genes are TRBV19 and TRBJ2-1; D call uncertain. The CDR3 spans 13 residues. V lost 2 bases and J 3 bases, leaving 5 bases between the germline ends. Germline V CDR1 and CDR2: LNHDA, SQIVND (reference sequence). CDR3 sequence reads: CASSISIYNEQFF. DNA for the CDR3: TGTGCCAGTAGTATATCCATCTACAATGAGCAGTTCTTC.

V and J are TRBV7-8 and TRBJ2-7; 10 bases are shared with TRBD2. The V gene end was trimmed by 5 bases and the J gene end by 4 bases; junction bases not matched to a gene: 5. CDR1 and CDR2 (germline): SGHVS, FQNEAQ. CDR3 size: 14 residues. This chain's CDR3 is CASSTSSGSYEQYF. CDR3 coding DNA: TGTGCCAGCAGCACCTCTAGCGGGAGTTACGAGCAGTACTTC.

CDR3 in amino acids: CSGVHDYEQYF. The CDR3, as DNA: TGCAGTGGTGTACACGACTACGAGCAGTACTTC. The V call is TRBV20-1, the J call TRBJ2-7; D remains ambiguous. CDR1 and CDR2 (germline): DFQATT, SNEGSKA (reference sequence). The CDR3 is 11 residues long. Deletions cut 7 bases from V and 3 bases from J, with 10 bases between.

The chain employs TRBV27 and TRBJ2-7, with 9 bases aligning to TRBD2. CDR3 size: 16 residues. J gave up 5 bases and V 6 bases, and 14 bases lay outside the gene matches. From germline, CDR1 is MNHEY and CDR2 SMNVEV (reference sequence). The CDR3 region is CASSPRSPAGGNEQYF. CDR3 in DNA: TGTGCCAGCAGCCCTAGGTCCCCAGCGGGAGGTAACGAGCAGTACTTC.

The count of this clone is one. The chain employs TRBV2 and TRBJ2-7; 9 bases match TRBD1. This CDR3 region has 15 residues. Germline V gene data show CDR1 as SNHLY and CDR2 as FYNNEI. Germline trimming cut 5 bases from V and 8 bases from J; bases unmatched to any gene: 13. The CDR3 DNA reads TGTGCCAGCAGTCTACCGGGACAGGGATCTACGCAGCAGTACTTC. Protein product: CASSLPGQGSTQQYF. Together with reference TRBV2 and TRBJ2-7, the CDR3 gives the full variable domain: EPEVTQTPSHQVTQMGQEVILRCVPISNHLYFYWYRQILGQKVEFLVSFYNNEISEKSEIFDDQFSVERPDGSNFTLKIRSTKLEDSAMYFCASSLPGQGSTQQYFGPGTRLTVT.

The chain carries TRBV4-2 and TRBJ1-5; no firm D call. The CDR3 is 15 amino acids. CDR1 is LGHNA, CDR2 YNFKEQ, per germline. V was trimmed by 0 bases and J by 7 bases, leaving 13 bases between them. The CDR3 nucleotides read TGTGCCAGCAGCCAAGATGAGAGGGTTCGGCAGCCCCAGCATTTT. Protein sequence: CASSQDERVRQPQHF.

The chain employs TRBV5-1 and TRBJ1-1; tentatively, D is TRBD1 (6 bases). Germline CDR1 reads SGHRS; CDR2 reads YFSETQ. V gave up 4 bases and J gave up 7 bases, with 20 bases separating them. The CDR3 covers 15 residues. This CDR3 is CASSLGSGGPGEAFF. The CDR3 DNA is TGCGCCAGCAGCCTGGGGTCCGGGGGGCCGGGTGAAGCTTTCTTT. Full variable domain (outside the CDR3, taken from reference TRBV5-1 and TRBJ1-1): KAGVTQTPRYLIKTRGQQVTLSCSPISGHRSVSWYQQTPGQGLQFLFEYFSETQRNKGNFPGRFSGRQFSNSRSEMNVSTLELGDSALYLCASSLGSGGPGEAFFGQGTRLTVV.